Listed below are T cell receptor beta chains from one sample, sequenced in a study of siplizumab effects on memory and regulatory T cells. The protocol was immunoSEQ multiplex PCR, while the TCRdb copy is restricted to in-frame clones and leaves out a portion. The table has about 46,000 clones, about 94% seen once. The sample taken for sequencing was CD8+ T cells sorted from blood. These receptors all come from a human donor in good health. Both conserved end residues are part of each CDR3. A D gene is named only where the DNA matches it firmly. The size field is filled for only some rows; it gives once, few, many or a size class.

>TRBV27|TRBJ1-2|.|.
CASSFSGDYGYTF
TGTGCCAGCAGTTTTTCAGGGGACTATGGCTACACCTTC
>TRBV9|TRBJ1-2|.|.
CASSQWPGSGYTF
TGTGCCAGCAGCCAATGGCCCGGGAGTGGCTACACCTTC
>TRBV29-1|TRBJ2-7|once|TRBD2
CSVTGGGEQYF
TGCAGCGTGACGGGGGGAGGCGAGCAGTACTTC
>TRBV25-1|TRBJ2-3|.|.
CASSELIKRPCTDTQYF
TGTGCCAGCAGTGAACTTATCAAGAGGCCCTGCACAGATACGCAGTATTTT
>TRBV28|TRBJ2-2|.|TRBD1
CASSKQGAPSNGELFF
TGTGCCAGCAGTAAACAGGGGGCCCCCTCCAACGGGGAGCTGTTTTTT
>TRBV28|TRBJ2-1|.|.
CASSLVVMPNEQFF
TGTGCCAGCAGTTTAGTGGTGATGCCCAATGAGCAGTTCTTC
>TRBV19|TRBJ1-2|.|.
CASSPDRLNGYTF
TGTGCCAGTAGTCCTGACAGATTAAATGGCTACACCTTC
>TRBV14|TRBJ2-2|.|.
CASSPLYIANTGELFF
TGTGCCAGCAGCCCCCTTTACATCGCGAACACCGGGGAGCTGTTTTTT
>TRBV11-2|TRBJ1-5|.|.
CASSLGRRNQPQHF
TGTGCCAGCAGCTTAGGGAGGAGAAATCAGCCCCAGCATTTT
>TRBV4-1|TRBJ2-3|.|.
CASSQFPDFQSDTQYF
TGCGCCAGCAGCCAATTCCCCGATTTTCAATCAGATACGCAGTATTTT
>TRBV27|TRBJ2-7|.|TRBD2
CASSDLSMGGGAPYEQYF
TGTGCCAGCAGCGACTTATCCATGGGGGGGGGAGCCCCCTACGAGCAGTACTTC
>TRBV7-6|TRBJ2-1|.|TRBD2
CASSRAGGGQFF
TGTGCCAGCAGCCGCGCGGGAGGGGGGCAGTTCTTC
>TRBV19|TRBJ2-7|.|TRBD1
CASSATGFSSYEQYF
TGTGCCAGTAGCGCGACAGGGTTCAGCTCCTACGAGCAGTACTTC
>TRBV28|TRBJ2-1|.|TRBD2
CASSIYSGRAEVEQFF
TGTGCCAGCAGTATCTATAGCGGGAGGGCCGAGGTTGAGCAGTTCTTC
>TRBV29-1|TRBJ1-1|once|.
CSVYGGTEAFF
TGCAGCGTTTATGGAGGCACTGAAGCTTTCTTT